This TCR beta chain was identified in a study of blood T cell repertoires in COVID-19. Points on this clone: This same CDR3 is encoded by further DNA sequences in the sample.

The V gene lost 0 bases and the J gene lost 2 bases, with 9 bases spanning the gap. The CDR3 is made up of 14 amino acids. The V gene's germline CDR1 is SGDLS and CDR2 YYNGEE. The repertoire was sequenced with immunoSEQ multiplex PCR; TCRdb's copy has only in-frame clones and lacks some. Here the sample spans 250,000 to 350,000 clones, about 85% being singletons. Resolution of symptoms, clearance, or two negative PCRs was present in recovered Cohort 3 donors. This TCR was recovered from a woman in her twenties or thirties who had recovered from COVID-19. Sequenced input: PBMCs or T cells enriched from blood (not recorded which). The genes are TRBV9 and TRBJ2-7, with D perhaps matching TRBD2 (6 bases). CDR3 nucleotide sequence: TGTGCCAGCAGCGTAGAAGGGAGGACCTACGAGCAGTACTTC. Translation: CASSVEGRTYEQYF.